The 16 T cell receptor beta chains in this list originate from one sample, sequenced in a study of blood T cell repertoires in COVID-19. The protocol was immunoSEQ multiplex PCR, while the TCRdb copy is restricted to in-frame clones and leaves out a portion. Among fewer than 65,000 clones listed, approximately 86% were seen once. Sequencing used peripheral blood. All receptors derive from a man in his 60s with acute or convalescent COVID-19.

This chain joins TRBV6-2 or TRBV6-3 and TRBJ1-2; D might be TRBD1 (5 bases). Germline V gives CDR1 MNHEY, CDR2 SVGEGT. The V gene lost 0 bases and the J gene lost 4 bases, with 9 bases spanning the gap. The CDR3 covers 14 residues. DNA for the CDR3: TGTGCCAGCAGTTACTCACGGGACTCCTATGGCTACACCTTC. It is translated as CASSYSRDSYGYTF.

J is TRBJ1-1 and V is TRBV28; a weak D match, TRBD1 (5 bases). V was pared by 1 base and J by 4 bases, with 13 bases between. The V gene's germline CDR1 is MDHEN and CDR2 SYDVKM. The length of the CDR3 is 15 residues. In DNA form, the CDR3 reads TGTGCCAGCAGTTTATTGGGGCGGGGGAGCACTGAAGCTTTCTTT. As protein: CASSLLGRGSTEAFF.

This chain links TRBV9 with TRBJ1-1, with 8 bases matching TRBD1. The germline V gene has CDR1 SGDLS and CDR2 YYNGEE. The CDR3 covers 13 residues. Trimming cost V 3 bases and J 3 bases; bases outside gene matches: 1. The CDR3 reads CASSGTGYTEAFF. CDR3 coding DNA: TGTGCCAGCAGCGGGACAGGGTACACTGAAGCTTTCTTT.

V and J are TRBV10-1 and TRBJ2-3; tentatively, D is TRBD2 (7 bases). The CDR3 loop spans 16 amino acids. Trimming shortened V by 10 bases and J by 4 bases, and 24 bases separated the two germline ends. Germline loops: CDR1 WNHNN, CDR2 SYGVQD (reference sequence). DNA of the CDR3: TGCGCCACCTCAGATCAACTGACGGGGGGCCCAGATACGCAGTATTTT. Translated, it gives CATSDQLTGGPDTQYF.

This chain links TRBV5-1 with TRBJ2-6; D gene unclear. The V gene's germline CDR1 is SGHRS and CDR2 YFSETQ. Trimming pared 2 bases from V and 0 bases from J, leaving 15 bases between. This CDR3 region has 18 residues. The CDR3 loop reads CASSFETAILSGANVLTF. DNA for the CDR3: TGCGCCAGCAGCTTTGAAACAGCCATTCTCTCTGGGGCCAACGTCCTGACTTTC.

The genes are TRBV28 and TRBJ2-7; 10 bases fit TRBD2. This CDR3 has 15 residues. Germline values: CDR1 MDHEN, CDR2 SYDVKM. V trimming: 5 bases; J trimming: 3 bases; junction bases outside the gene matches: 7. The CDR3 sequence is CASSASGTSVYEQYF. Written as DNA, the CDR3 is TGTGCCAGCAGTGCTTCCGGGACTAGCGTCTACGAGCAGTACTTC.

This chain uses TRBV11-3 with TRBJ2-7; TRBD2 might be the D (6 bases). The germline gives CDR1 SGHNT, CDR2 YENEEA. V gave up 1 base and J gave up 1 base, with 8 bases separating them. This CDR3 contains 14 residues. The CDR3 here is CASSLAGGSYEQYF. For the CDR3, the DNA is TGTGCCAGCAGCTTAGCTGGGGGGTCCTACGAGCAGTACTTC.

The chain recombines TRBV24-1 with TRBJ1-6; no definite D call. Trimming cost V 0 bases and J 7 bases, with 3 bases left between them. Germline CDR1 is KGHDR and CDR2 is SFDVKD. The CDR3 loop spans 13 amino acids. CDR3 nucleotides: TGTGCCACCAGTGATTTGTTAAATTCACCCCTCCACTTT. The encoded protein is CATSDLLNSPLHF.

V usage is TRBV9 and J usage is TRBJ2-7; 15 nucleotides agree with TRBD2. CDR3 size: 18 residues. V was clipped by 0 bases and J by 3 bases; unmatched bases: 7. Germline V gene sequence: CDR1 SGDLS, CDR2 YYNGEE. CDR3 bases: TGTGCCAGCAGCGTAGACCCCCGGACTAGCGGGAGGGTCTACGAGCAGTACTTC. Translation: CASSVDPRTSGRVYEQYF. Drawing the rest from reference TRBV9 and TRBJ2-7, the complete variable domain is DSGVTQTPKHLITATGQRVTLRCSPRSGDLSVYWYQQSLDQGLQFLIQYYNGEERAKGNILERFSAQQFPDLHSELNLSSLELGDSALYFCASSVDPRTSGRVYEQYFGPGTRLTVT.

The V call is TRBV4-2, the J call TRBJ1-5; a weak D match, TRBD1 (5 bases). Germline V lookup: CDR1 LGHNA, CDR2 YNFKEQ. V was cut by 0 bases and J by 5 bases, with 14 bases left in between. CDR3 size: 16 residues. The CDR3 sequence is CASSQDQGPGDQPQHF. The CDR3 DNA sequence: TGTGCCAGCAGCCAAGATCAGGGCCCTGGCGATCAGCCCCAGCATTTT.

DNA of the CDR3: TGTGCCGTACAGTCCCTTCTCTCTGGGGCCAACGTCCTGACTTTC. Translation gives CAVQSLLSGANVLTF. The rearrangement links TRBV27 to TRBJ2-6; D remains unclear. V dropped 11 bases and J dropped 0 bases, with 14 bases sitting between them. CDR3 length: 15 amino acids. Germline lookup yields CDR1 MNHEY and CDR2 SMNVEV (reference sequence).

This chain uses TRBV4-2 with TRBJ1-2; D gene unclear. The V end was cut by 0 bases, the J end by 8 bases, with 16 bases between. The CDR3 runs 15 residues. In germline, CDR1 is LGHNA, CDR2 YNFKEQ. The DNA of the CDR3 is TGTGCCAGCAGCCAAGACGAATCGTCAGTTTACGGCTACACCTTC. Protein: CASSQDESSVYGYTF.

A few counts support this clone. The chain is built from TRBV2 and TRBJ2-2; the D gene is possibly TRBD2 (5 bases). Trimming stripped 6 bases from V and 4 bases from J, with 9 bases between. This CDR3 is built from 13 residues. Germline CDR1 is SNHLY and CDR2 is FYNNEI. CDR3 in DNA: TGTGCCAGCAGCGGGGTCCTCACCGGGGAGCTGTTTTTT. Translation: CASSGVLTGELFF.

Here the CDR3 DNA reads TGTGCCAGCAGCCAAGGTGTGGTGCGGTGCCACAATGAGCAGTTCTTC. This sequence encodes CASSQGVVRCHNEQFF. J is TRBJ2-1 and V is TRBV3-1 (or the pseudogene TRBV3-2); unclear D gene. V lost 1 base and J lost 5, with 15 bases in between. Germline lookup yields CDR1 LGHDT and CDR2 YNNKEL (reference sequence). This CDR3 has 16 residues.

The genes are TRBV5-1 and TRBJ2-3; TRBD2 matches 8 bases. The CDR3 totals 15 residues. J lost 1 base, V lost 0 bases, and 1 base had no gene match. Germline lookup yields CDR1 SGHRS and CDR2 YFSETQ. The CDR3, as DNA: TGCGCCAGCAGCTTGGGGCGGGGGGGCACAGATACGCAGTATTTT. The encoded protein is CASSLGRGGTDTQYF.

V and J are TRBV7-9 and TRBJ2-1; D not resolved. This CDR3 is built from 12 residues. Per the germline V gene, CDR1 is SEHNR and CDR2 is FQNEAQ (reference sequence). The germline V and J ends were trimmed by 1 base and 9 bases, with 7 bases remaining between them. CDR3 amino acids: CASSLEFGEQFF. The CDR3 DNA sequence: TGTGCCAGCAGCTTAGAATTCGGTGAGCAGTTCTTC.